The following is a T cell receptor beta chain sequence with its context. Its antigen is unknown. Distinct nucleotide sequences in the sample also encode this CDR3. The record originates from a study of shared clonotypes between healthy human individuals. Points from the study as a whole: Relative to clonotypes present in all four donors, those not shared had lower generation probabilities. A few donors had 5% to 6.5% of their naive CD4 clonotypes in common.

CD4+ cells yielded CD45RA+ naive and CD45RA-negative memory subsets. V gave up 4 bases and J gave up 5 bases, with 4 bases separating them. The CDR3 length is 11 residues. Germline V CDR1 and CDR2: ENHRY, SYGVKD. Replicate PCRs run on sorted subsets employed around 200 ng DNA, roughly 30,000 T cell genomes. Profiled with immunoSEQ multiplex PCR; TCRdb holds only in-frame clones, not every one. The sample lists roughly 2 million clones, 85% to 95% occurring once. Sample: naive CD4+ T cells sorted from blood. The subset was: CD45RA+ positively selected. The TCR sequence derives from a man between 18 and 35 years old in good health. The chain employs TRBV10-3 and TRBJ2-3; D is uncertain. The DNA of the CDR3 is TGTGCCATCAGTGGTGGAGATACGCAGTATTTT. As protein: CAISGGDTQYF.